This passage covers 8 T cell receptor beta chains from one sample sequenced in a study of identical twins. TCRdb ran MiXCR on the 5' RACE reads and lists one entry per CDR3 protein. The sample yields hundreds of thousands of distinct CDR3 sequences, roughly 7.5% seen once. These sequences were also reported in another study, on yellow fever vaccine responses in identical twins.

Material for sequencing was memory (CD45RO+) T cells sorted from blood. These TCRs come from a woman aged 18-35 years in good health.

This clonotype was seen a handful of times. This rearrangement joins TRBV5-1 to TRBJ2-6; D is undetermined. The CDR3 has 16 residues. Germline CDR1 SGHRS, CDR2 YFSETQ. V shed 1 base and J shed 1 base, with 9 bases lying between them. The CDR3 coding sequence is TGCGCCAGCAGCTTGTTTTCCCGTTCTGGGGCCAACGTCCTGACTTTC. Its protein is CASSLFSRSGANVLTF.

This chain connects TRBV16 to TRBJ2-4; D might be TRBD2 (5 bases). Trimming stripped 0 bases from V and 4 bases from J, with 10 bases between. The germline CDR1 and CDR2 sequences are KGHSY and FQNENV. The CDR3 spans 15 residues. The CDR3 DNA sequence: TGTGCCAGCAGCCAATCGCCCGGGGAAAAAAACATTCAGTACTTC. It codes for CASSQSPGEKNIQYF. Based on the CDR3 plus reference TRBV16 and TRBJ2-4, the full variable domain is GEEVAQTPKHLVRGEGQKAKLYCAPIKGHSYVFWYQQVLKNEFKFLISFQNENVFDETGMPKERFSAKCLPNSPCSLEIQATKLEDSAVYFCASSQSPGEKNIQYFGAGTRLSVL.

This clonotype came up a few times. V and J are TRBV5-4 and TRBJ2-2, with D unresolved. This CDR3 contains 15 residues. Trimming cost V 3 bases and J 0 bases, with 9 bases left between them. The germline CDR1 and CDR2 sequences are SGHNT and YYREEE (reference sequence). The CDR3 coding sequence is TGTGCCAGCAGCTCTGGCAGTTCGAACACCGGGGAGCTGTTTTTT. It specifies CASSSGSSNTGELFF.

The gene calls are TRBV3-1 and TRBJ2-2; 7 nucleotides match TRBD1. Trimming cost V 1 base and J 3 bases; bases outside gene matches: 8. Germline V gives CDR1 LGHDT, CDR2 YNNKEL (reference sequence). This CDR3 is 17 amino acids long. The CDR3 sequence is CASSQGSGRGYTGELFF. The CDR3 coding sequence is TGTGCCAGCAGCCAAGGTTCCGGCAGGGGGTACACCGGGGAGCTGTTTTTT.

This chain uses TRBV14 with TRBJ2-1; D possibly corresponds to TRBD2 (6 bases). This CDR3 is 17 amino acids long. Germline V gives CDR1 SGHDN, CDR2 FVKESK. Trimming shortened V by 5 bases and J by 5 bases, and 22 bases separated the two germline ends. CDR3 coding DNA: TGTGCCAGCAGCTCCGGGGTCGGGGGAGCCTGGAACAATGAGCAGTTCTTC. Translated, it gives CASSSGVGGAWNNEQFF.

This clonotype was found many times. The V call is TRBV9, the J call TRBJ2-1; D might be TRBD1 (5 bases). V dropped 0 bases and J dropped 9 bases, with 10 bases sitting between them. The CDR3 is 13 residues long. The germline V gene encodes CDR1 SGDLS and CDR2 YYNGEE. This CDR3 reads CASSVDLRVEQFF. The CDR3 nucleotides read TGTGCCAGCAGCGTAGATCTCAGGGTTGAGCAGTTCTTC.

This clonotype was counted a few times. The rearrangement links TRBV20-1 to TRBJ2-3; a weak D match, TRBD1 (6 bases). CDR1 DFQATT and CDR2 SNEGSKA come from the germline V gene (reference sequence). V was clipped by 1 base and J by 5 bases, with 10 bases between them. The CDR3 spans 13 residues. This CDR3 is CSARGGGRDTQYF. CDR3 in DNA: TGCAGTGCTAGAGGTGGGGGCAGAGATACGCAGTATTTT.

This chain links TRBV6-5 with TRBJ2-1, with TRBD2 matching 12 bases. Germline V CDR1 and CDR2: MNHEY, SVGAGI. There are 16 residues in the CDR3. V lost 0 bases to trimming and J lost 7 bases; unmatched junction nucleotides: 4. The CDR3 loop is CASSYSWTSGTNEQFF. In nucleotides, the CDR3 is TGTGCCAGCAGTTACTCGTGGACTAGCGGGACAAATGAGCAGTTCTTC.